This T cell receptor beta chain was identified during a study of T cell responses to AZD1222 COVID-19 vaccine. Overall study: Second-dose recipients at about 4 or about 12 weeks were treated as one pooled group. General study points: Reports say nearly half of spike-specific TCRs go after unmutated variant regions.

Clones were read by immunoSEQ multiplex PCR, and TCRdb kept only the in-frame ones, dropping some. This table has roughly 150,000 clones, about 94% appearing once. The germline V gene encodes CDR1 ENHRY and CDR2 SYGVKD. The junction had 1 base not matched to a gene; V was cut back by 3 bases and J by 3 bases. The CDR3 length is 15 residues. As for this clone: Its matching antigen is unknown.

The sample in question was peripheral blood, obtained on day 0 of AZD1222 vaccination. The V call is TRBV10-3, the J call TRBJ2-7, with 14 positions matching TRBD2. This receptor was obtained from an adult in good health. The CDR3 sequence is CAISDGTSGSYEQYF. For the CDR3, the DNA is TGTGCCATCAGTGACGGGACTAGCGGGAGCTACGAGCAGTACTTC.